Following are 21 T cell receptor beta chains from one sample sequenced in a study of blood T cells in healthy people across ages. Then a second PCR, running about 6 to 12 cycles, was carried out with a sample-barcoded 5' primer and a J-beta primer mix. From the 5' RACE reads, TCRdb called clonotypes with MiXCR, one entry per CDR3 protein. The table records more than 1,000,000 distinct CDR3 sequences, 25% of them present only once. This same sample was also taken into another study, of T cells of mothers and their children.

The sequenced material came from blood. Source of these receptors: a girl aged 2 to 10 in good health.

This chain connects TRBV6-2 or TRBV6-3 to TRBJ2-5; D is perhaps TRBD2 (6 bases). V was pared by 4 bases and J by 4 bases, with 19 bases between. Germline V gene data show CDR1 as MNHEY and CDR2 as SVGEGT. This CDR3 is 16 amino acids long. In nucleotides, the CDR3 is TGTGCCAGCAGTTTTGGGGACTCCTGGCGAGGAGAGACCCAGTACTTC. This encodes CASSFGDSWRGETQYF.

This chain joins TRBV6-1 and TRBJ2-1; 9 nucleotides match TRBD2. The CDR3 has 14 amino acids. V shed 10 bases, J shed 9 bases, and the junction held 13 bases outside the gene matches. The germline CDR1 and CDR2 sequences are MNHNS and SASEGT. The CDR3 DNA follows: TGTGCCATCCGGGGGCGGGAGGGCCAACCTGAGCAGTTCTTC. Protein sequence: CAIRGREGQPEQFF.

The chain joins TRBV29-1 to TRBJ2-1, with 9 nucleotides matching TRBD2. Germline V gene lookup returns CDR1 SQVTM and CDR2 ANQGSEA. Trimming cost V 7 bases and J 0 bases; bases outside gene matches: 7. The CDR3 is 15 amino acids. The CDR3 protein is CSAATSGGSYNEQFF. Here the CDR3 DNA reads TGCAGCGCGGCGACTAGCGGAGGCTCCTACAATGAGCAGTTCTTC.

Only a few counts were recorded for this clonotype. CDR3 in DNA: TGCAGTGCTTTTGGAACGGGAACTGAAGCTTTCTTT. It translates to CSAFGTGTEAFF. This chain connects TRBV20-1 to TRBJ1-1, with D unresolved. With 5 bases removed from V and 5 bases from J, the gap between germline ends came to 12 bases. This CDR3 spans 12 amino acids. CDR1 is DFQATT, CDR2 SNEGSKA, per germline (reference sequence).

Of note for this clonotype: A much larger clone sits a single nucleotide away, making a read error possible. The CDR3 nucleotides are TGTGCCAGCAGTGACACGGGCGAGCAGTACTTC. Translated: CASSDTGEQYF. The chain links TRBV6-1 to TRBJ2-7; D is ambiguous. Germline V gives CDR1 MNHNS, CDR2 SASEGT. The CDR3 covers 11 residues. With 3 bases removed from V and 6 bases from J, the gap between germline ends came to 6 bases.

The chain recombines TRBV5-1 with TRBJ2-5, with a weak D call TRBD2 (7 bases). Trimming stripped 0 bases from V and 7 bases from J, with 19 bases between. This CDR3 is 16 amino acids long. Per germline, CDR1 SGHRS and CDR2 YFSETQ. The CDR3 loop is CASSLVPAGQGGTQYF. The CDR3 nucleotides read TGCGCCAGCAGCTTGGTCCCAGCGGGACAAGGGGGGACCCAGTACTTC.

On this clonotype: One end of the junction fails to match germline, which may point to a read error. This rearrangement joins TRBV18 to TRBJ2-5, with TRBD1 identical over 9 bases. Gene TRBJ2-7 matches the end of the DNA better, so the J call may be wrong. The V gene's germline CDR1 is KGHSH and CDR2 LQKENI. This CDR3 contains 14 residues. The CDR3 loop reads CASPPLGQGHEQYF. CDR3 nucleotides: TGTGCCAGCCCACCCTTGGGACAGGGACACGAGCAGTACTTC.

The chain couples TRBV6-1 to TRBJ2-1; D gene uncertain. The V and J ends lost 8 bases and 4 bases respectively, with 6 bases between them. Germline assignment: CDR1 MNHNS and CDR2 SASEGT. The CDR3 is 11 residues long. CDR3 DNA sequence: TGTGCCAGCCAACTGTACAATGAGCAGTTCTTC. Residues: CASQLYNEQFF.

The chain links TRBV19 to TRBJ2-1; weak D call: TRBD2 (5 bases). The V gene's germline CDR1 is LNHDA and CDR2 SQIVND (reference sequence). Between the trimmed V and J ends, which lost 5 bases and 6 bases, there was a span of 20 bases. This CDR3 is 16 amino acids long. CDR3 coding DNA: TGTGCCAGTAGTCTGACCCCGGGCCGGACTCCCAATGAGCAGTTCTTC. As protein: CASSLTPGRTPNEQFF.

The rearrangement links TRBV7-9 to TRBJ2-5, with TRBD2 matching 7 bases. This CDR3 contains 15 residues. V was clipped by 4 bases and J by 5 bases; unmatched bases: 10. Germline V CDR1 and CDR2: SEHNR, FQNEAQ (reference sequence). The CDR3 DNA reads TGTGCCAGCAGCTCCCGCGCGGGAGATGGGGAGACCCAGTACTTC. This gives the protein CASSSRAGDGETQYF.

The table lists this clonotype with many counts. DNA for the CDR3: TGTGCCAGCAGCTTAAGGGCCGGCGAGCAGTTCTTC. It encodes CASSLRAGEQFF. The genes are TRBV7-2 and TRBJ2-1; no firm D call. CDR3 length equals 12 residues. V lost 2 bases and J lost 10, with 9 bases in between. Germline CDR1 SGHTA, CDR2 FQGNSA.

This clonotype was found a few times. One end of the junction is discordant with germline, which a read error may explain. The chain has TRBV2 and TRBJ1-2; D is perhaps TRBD1 (5 bases). This CDR3 spans 18 amino acids. Germline lookup yields CDR1 SNHLY and CDR2 FYNNEI. CDR3 sequence (DNA): TGTGTCAGCAGTGAGTCTGGGACCCAACTCTTCTTTAACTATGGCTACACCTTC. This translates into CVSSESGTQLFFNYGYTF.

This clonotype was picked up a small number of times. The chain is built from TRBV29-1 and TRBJ2-7; 8 bases fit TRBD1. The CDR3 contains 12 residues. The V segment lost 6 bases and the J segment 4 bases; nucleotides outside the gene matches: 5. Germline V gene sequence: CDR1 SQVTM, CDR2 ANQGSEA. CDR3 nucleotides: TGCAGCGTGTGGGACAGGAGATACGAGCAGTACTTC. Translation: CSVWDRRYEQYF.

The chain links TRBV28 to TRBJ1-3; 7 bases line up with TRBD1. The V and J ends lost 6 bases and 2 bases, in that order; junction bases with no gene match: 4. The CDR3 loop spans 14 amino acids. Looked up from germline, CDR1 is MDHEN and CDR2 is SYDVKM. The DNA of the CDR3 is TGTGCCAGCAGAACAGGGGTTGCTGGAAACACCATATATTTT. It is translated as CASRTGVAGNTIYF.

V usage is TRBV6-5 and J usage is TRBJ1-5; 9 nucleotides agree with TRBD1. From germline, CDR1 is MNHEY and CDR2 SVGAGI. The CDR3 has 18 amino acids. Germline trimming cut 4 bases from V and 0 bases from J; bases unmatched to any gene: 10. The CDR3 loop reads CASSSTGTGRYSNQPQHF. The CDR3 region has the DNA TGTGCCAGCAGTTCAACCGGGACAGGGAGGTATAGCAATCAGCCCCAGCATTTT.

V is TRBV27 and J is TRBJ2-5, with 9 nucleotides matching TRBD2. The assigned J gene may be wrong: the sequence end matches TRBJ2-1 better. Germline V gives CDR1 MNHEY, CDR2 SMNVEV (reference sequence). This CDR3 region has 14 residues. The CDR3 loop reads CASSFVSGGREQFF. DNA for the CDR3: TGTGCCAGCAGTTTCGTTAGCGGGGGAAGGGAGCAGTTCTTC.

The gene calls are TRBV20-1 and TRBJ2-5; 8 bases are shared with TRBD2. The CDR3 has 16 residues. The J segment lost 5 bases and the V segment lost 1 base, leaving 12 bases of the junction unmatched. In germline, CDR1 is DFQATT, CDR2 SNEGSKA (reference sequence). The CDR3 is CSARGSSGSTWETQYF. As DNA, the CDR3 is TGCAGTGCTAGAGGGTCGAGCGGGAGCACTTGGGAGACCCAGTACTTC.

This chain uses TRBV6-5 with TRBJ1-1; tentatively, D is TRBD1 (6 bases). Germline loops: CDR1 MNHEY, CDR2 SVGAGI. Trimming cost V 2 bases and J 6 bases, with 13 bases left between them. This CDR3 has 14 residues. The CDR3 DNA sequence: TGTGCCAGCAGTTACCGGAGAGGGGGTCCTGAAGCTTTCTTT. It translates to CASSYRRGGPEAFF.

In its sample, this clonotype was seen a few times. The V gene is TRBV14, the J gene TRBJ2-7; D is uncertain. Germline loops: CDR1 SGHDN, CDR2 FVKESK. Trimming pared 0 bases from V and 4 bases from J, leaving 7 bases between. The CDR3 covers 13 residues. The CDR3 here is CASSQEVVYEQYF. The CDR3 DNA reads TGTGCCAGCAGCCAAGAGGTGGTATACGAGCAGTACTTC.

This chain links TRBV9 with TRBJ2-3; perhaps TRBD2 as D (6 bases). V gave up 5 bases and J gave up 1 base, with 14 bases separating them. This CDR3 spans 15 amino acids. CDR1 SGDLS and CDR2 YYNGEE come from the germline V gene. The CDR3 nucleotides read TGTGCCAGCAGTTCTATAGCGGAGGGCACAGATACGCAGTATTTT. Translation gives CASSSIAEGTDTQYF. Using reference TRBV9 and TRBJ2-3 for the parts outside the CDR3, the full variable domain is DSGVTQTPKHLITATGQRVTLRCSPRSGDLSVYWYQQSLDQGLQFLIQYYNGEERAKGNILERFSAQQFPDLHSELNLSSLELGDSALYFCASSSIAEGTDTQYFGPGTRLTVL.

This clonotype has just a few counts. The chain recombines TRBV7-2 with TRBJ2-5; 9 nucleotides align to TRBD2. Germline V gene data show CDR1 as SGHTA and CDR2 as FQGNSA. The trim removed 1 base at V and 5 bases at J, leaving 8 bases unmatched. The CDR3 covers 16 residues. The CDR3 DNA reads as TGTGCCAGCAGCTTAGGTCTAGCGGGGAAGGGGGAGACCCAGTACTTC. This encodes CASSLGLAGKGETQYF.